This T cell receptor (beta chain) was sequenced in a study of long-term antiretroviral therapy in people with HIV. This was the immunoSEQ v3.0 assay at survey level. Some clones are missing from TCRdb's copy, which holds only in-frame ones; the method was immunoSEQ multiplex PCR. Of under 45,000 clones in the sample, roughly four fifths were seen once. Worth noting for this clone: Its target is unknown.

Trimming removed 2 bases from V and 12 bases from J; junction bases left unmatched: 10. Germline V gene data show CDR1 as SGHAT and CDR2 as FQDESV (reference sequence). The CDR3 length is 14 residues. Regarding the study as a whole: Clones with expansion before ART led the repertoire at all time points.

Sequencing used unsorted PBMCs, obtained 1 year after starting antiretroviral therapy. The receptor was isolated from a man aged 18 to 29 with HIV. This sequence joins TRBV11-1 and TRBJ2-7; 10 bases map to TRBD2. CDR3 coding DNA: TGTGCCAGCAGCTTAACCCAGCGGGAGGGCCTCGTGTACTTC. It is translated as CASSLTQREGLVYF.